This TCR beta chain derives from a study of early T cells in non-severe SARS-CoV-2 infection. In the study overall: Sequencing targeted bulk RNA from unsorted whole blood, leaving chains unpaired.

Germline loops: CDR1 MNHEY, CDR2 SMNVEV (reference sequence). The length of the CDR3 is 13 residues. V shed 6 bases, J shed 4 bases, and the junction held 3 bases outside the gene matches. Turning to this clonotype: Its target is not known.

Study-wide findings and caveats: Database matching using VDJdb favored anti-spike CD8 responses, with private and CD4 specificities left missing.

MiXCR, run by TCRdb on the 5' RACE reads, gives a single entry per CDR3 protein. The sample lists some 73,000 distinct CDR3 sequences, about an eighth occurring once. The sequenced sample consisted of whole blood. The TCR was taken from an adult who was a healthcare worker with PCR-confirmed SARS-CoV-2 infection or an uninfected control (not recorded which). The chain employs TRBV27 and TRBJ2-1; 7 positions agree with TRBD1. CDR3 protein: CASRTTGYNEQFF. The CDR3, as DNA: TGTGCCAGCAGAACGACAGGGTACAATGAGCAGTTCTTC.